This entry features one TCR beta chain sequence. The sample is drawn from a study of T cell responses to AZD1222 COVID-19 vaccine. CDR1 is SGHTA, CDR2 FQGNSA, per germline. The CDR3 contains 15 residues. The V gene end was trimmed by 6 bases and the J gene end by 2 bases; junction bases not matched to a gene: 9. Generated by immunoSEQ multiplex PCR, the TCRdb table keeps only in-frame clones and is missing some. The table has 100,000 to 150,000 clones, roughly 92% seen once. The sample consisted of peripheral blood, taken 28 days after the second AZD1222 dose. The TCR sequence derives from an adult who received the AZD1222 COVID-19 vaccine. The chain uses TRBV7-2 and TRBJ2-5; 7 nucleotides agree with TRBD1. The DNA for the CDR3 is TGTGCCAGCAGTTTTGGACAGGTGTCGCAAGAGACCCAGTACTTC. Its translation is CASSFGQVSQETQYF.